This is a list of T cell receptor beta chains from one sample in a study of T-cell reconstitution after alpha-beta-depleted transplantation in children. TCRdb re-called the PCR reads with MiXCR, one entry per CDR3 protein. Of about 540,000 distinct CDR3 sequences in the sample, around 17% were seen once. The sequencing here drew on PBMCs from the stem cell graft donor, taken from the stem cell graft. These receptors originate from a human donor who donated a stem cell graft to a child with acute lymphoblastic leukemia. CDR3s include the opening cysteine and the closing phenylalanine or tryptophan. The D gene is left open where the match is weak. The size of a clone is reported for some rows only, either as once, few or many, or as a class for expanded clones.

d_gene,v_gene,j_gene,abundance,CDR3nt,CDR3aa
TRBD1,TRBV11-1,TRBJ2-6,.,TGTGCCAGCAGCCAGCAGTCCGGGACAGGGACTGGGGCCAACGTCCTGACTTTC,CASSQQSGTGTGANVLTF
TRBD2,TRBV20-1,TRBJ2-1,.,TGCAGTGCTGGGGTCCTCCCTAGCGGGAGTTCCTACAATGAGCAGTTCTTC,CSAGVLPSGSSYNEQFF
TRBD2,TRBV6-6,TRBJ2-7,few,TGTGCCAGCTTACTAGCGGGAGTATACGAGCAGTACTTC,CASLLAGVYEQYF
TRBD1,TRBV20-1,TRBJ1-1,.,TGCAGTGCTACCGGGACAGGCGGGCCAGGCACTGAAGCTTTCTTT,CSATGTGGPGTEAFF
.,TRBV7-9,TRBJ2-5,.,TGTGCCAGCAGCTTATGGTCGGCAGAAAAAGAGACCCAGTACTTC,CASSLWSAEKETQYF
TRBD2,TRBV3-1,TRBJ2-3,.,TGTGCCAGCAGCCAAGGCCGACTAGCGGCAGATACGCAGTATTTT,CASSQGRLAADTQYF
TRBD2,TRBV12-3/TRBV12-4,TRBJ2-1,.,TGTGCCAGCAGCCCGGGACTAGAAAACAATGAGCAGTTCTTC,CASSPGLENNEQFF
TRBD1,TRBV4-1,TRBJ1-5,few,TGCGCCAGCACGACAGGGGCTGGAGGCAATCAGCCCCAGCATTTT,CASTTGAGGNQPQHF
.,TRBV7-3,TRBJ2-2,.,TGTGCCAGCAGCTTGTCAATCGGCGCCGGGGAGCTGTTTTTT,CASSLSIGAGELFF
.,TRBV4-1,TRBJ1-2,.,TGCGCCAGCAGCCCCGGGACCTCGGGCCTAGTGGGTGGCTACACCTTC,CASSPGTSGLVGGYTF
TRBD2,TRBV20-1,TRBJ2-7,.,TGCTGTGCTAGAGACCGGGGAAAGGGACTAGCGGGACCCGAGCAGTACTTC,CCARDRGKGLAGPEQYF
.,TRBV29-1,TRBJ1-1,.,TGCAGCGTCACCGGGACGGTGAACACTGAAGCTTTCTTT,CSVTGTVNTEAFF
TRBD2,TRBV7-9,TRBJ2-1,.,TGTGCCAGCAGATCGGGAGCGGGAGGCTCCGGTGAGCAGTTCTTC,CASRSGAGGSGEQFF
TRBD2,TRBV29-1,TRBJ2-1,.,TGCAGCGTCGCGGGGGGGTTAGCGGGGGCTTACAATGAGCAGTTCTTC,CSVAGGLAGAYNEQFF
.,TRBV7-8,TRBJ2-3,.,TGTGCCAGCAGCCAAGGACAGCCAGATACGCAGTATTTT,CASSQGQPDTQYF
TRBD1,TRBV18,TRBJ1-1,.,TGTGCCAGCTCACCCATCCAGGGGGCAGAGGCTTTCTTT,CASSPIQGAEAFF
TRBD2,TRBV25-1,TRBJ2-1,few,TGTGCCAGCCTTGACCTAGCGGGATCCTACAATGAGCAGTTCTTC,CASLDLAGSYNEQFF
.,TRBV11-2,TRBJ1-2,few,TGTGCCAGCAGGAGAGGGGCTGATGGCTACACCTTC,CASRRGADGYTF
.,TRBV11-1,TRBJ2-4,.,TGTGCCAGCAGCTTTACCCCCAAGGGACGAGGGTGGAAAAACATTCAGTACTTC,CASSFTPKGRGWKNIQYF
.,TRBV27,TRBJ1-1,few,TGTGCCAGCAGTCTGGGCGAGGGTTACACTGAAGCTTTCTTT,CASSLGEGYTEAFF
.,TRBV9,TRBJ2-5,.,TGTGCCAGCAGCGTCGGACCGCAAGAGACCCAGTACTTC,CASSVGPQETQYF
TRBD2,TRBV4-1,TRBJ2-1,few,TGCGCCAGCAGCCAAGTGGGGACTAGGGACAATGAGCAGTTCTTC,CASSQVGTRDNEQFF
.,TRBV10-2,TRBJ2-3,few,TGCGCCAGCAGTGAGACTCCTCGACGCACAGATACGCAGTATTTT,CASSETPRRTDTQYF
TRBD1,TRBV5-1,TRBJ2-3,.,TGCGCCAGCAGCGTCCCCCGACAGGGCCTCACAGATACGCAGTATTTT,CASSVPRQGLTDTQYF
.,TRBV20-1,TRBJ2-3,few,TGCAGTGCTAGAGATACCAGTCCCACAGATACGCAGTATTTT,CSARDTSPTDTQYF
.,TRBV29-1,TRBJ1-1,once,TGCAGCGTACATGTCGGAACTGAAGCTTTCTTT,CSVHVGTEAFF
.,TRBV7-2,TRBJ2-2,few,TGTGCCAGCAGCTTAGATGGGCATATCGGGGAGCTGTTTTTT,CASSLDGHIGELFF
TRBD2,TRBV5-1,TRBJ2-7,few,TGCGCCAGCAGCTTTGGGGGAGGGGTATCCTACGAGCAGTACTTC,CASSFGGGVSYEQYF
TRBD2,TRBV20-1,TRBJ2-1,few,TGCAGTGCTAGAGGACAGAGACTAGCCTTCAATGAGCAGTTCTTC,CSARGQRLAFNEQFF
.,TRBV23-1,TRBJ2-7,few,TGCGCCAGCAGTCAATGTCGCAGGAACTACGAGCAGTACTTC,CASSQCRRNYEQYF
.,TRBV5-1,TRBJ2-4,.,TGCGCCAGCAGCCCGGGACTCTTAGCCAAAAACATTCAGTACTTC,CASSPGLLAKNIQYF
.,TRBV3-1,TRBJ2-7,.,TGTGCCAGCAGCCTTTATTCCTCCCGCGAGCAGTACTTC,CASSLYSSREQYF
.,TRBV12-3/TRBV12-4,TRBJ2-5,.,TGTGCCAGCAGTATACAGGGCCAAGAGACCCAGTACTTC,CASSIQGQETQYF
TRBD2,TRBV4-1,TRBJ2-1,few,TGCGCCAGCAGCCAGACGACTAGCGACAGCTCCTACAATGAGCAGTTCTTC,CASSQTTSDSSYNEQFF
TRBD2,TRBV19,TRBJ2-1,.,TGTGCCAGTAGTATGGTCAGCGCGGGAGGGTCTAATGAGCAGTTCTTC,CASSMVSAGGSNEQFF
TRBD1,TRBV5-1,TRBJ2-7,few,TGCGCCAGCAGCTTCCAAGGACAGGGGGCCTACGAGCAGTACTTC,CASSFQGQGAYEQYF
TRBD1,TRBV6-4,TRBJ2-3,many,TGTGCCAGCCGTGAGACAGGGGAATCAGATACGCAGTATTTT,CASRETGESDTQYF